This TCR beta chain came from a study of blood T cell repertoires in COVID-19. At the level of the study: From the United States, Italy and Spain came samples of acute and convalescent COVID-19. In each case, the material was cDNA or gDNA derived from T cells, B-cell-depleted T cells, or PBMCs.

The CDR3 has 13 amino acids. Per the germline V gene, CDR1 is MNHNY and CDR2 is SVGAGI (reference sequence). Trimming took 4 bases from V and 5 from J, leaving 12 bases between them. The protocol was immunoSEQ multiplex PCR, while the TCRdb copy is restricted to in-frame clones and leaves out a portion. The sample shows about 95,000 clones, about 80% of them seen only once. The receptor was isolated from a human donor in a cohort sampled during active COVID-19. This rearrangement joins TRBV6-6 to TRBJ2-7; D perhaps matches TRBD1 (5 bases). Material: peripheral blood. CDR3 in amino acids: CASSSTGVDEQYF. CDR3 in DNA: TGTGCCAGCAGTTCCACAGGCGTCGACGAGCAGTACTTC.